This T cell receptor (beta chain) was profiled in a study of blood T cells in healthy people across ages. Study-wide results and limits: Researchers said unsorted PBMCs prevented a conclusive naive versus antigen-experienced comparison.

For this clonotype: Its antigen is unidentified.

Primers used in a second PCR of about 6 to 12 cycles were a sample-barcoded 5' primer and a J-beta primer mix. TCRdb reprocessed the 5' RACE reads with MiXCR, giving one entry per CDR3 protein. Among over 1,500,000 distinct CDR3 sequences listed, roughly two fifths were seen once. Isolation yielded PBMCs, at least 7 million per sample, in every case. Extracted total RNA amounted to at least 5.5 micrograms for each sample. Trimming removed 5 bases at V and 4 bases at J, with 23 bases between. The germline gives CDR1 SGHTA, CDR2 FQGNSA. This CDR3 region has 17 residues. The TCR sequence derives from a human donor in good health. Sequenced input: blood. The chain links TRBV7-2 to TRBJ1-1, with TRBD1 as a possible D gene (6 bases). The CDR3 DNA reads TGTGCCAGCAGCCCCGGAGGGGGTTTTTGGAAGAGCACTGAAGCTTTCTTT. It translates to CASSPGGGFWKSTEAFF.